The clone carrying this T cell receptor (beta chain) came up once. Its cognate antigen is unknown. The data were taken from a study of long-term antiretroviral therapy in people with HIV. General study results and limits: Controls had broader CDR3 length ranges than HIV repertoires did. ART-treated samples gained diversity yet remained below transplant donor controls.

This CDR3 is built from 15 residues. Trimming cost V 4 bases and J 2 bases, with 12 bases left between them. Per germline, CDR1 SNHLY and CDR2 FYNNEI. The assay, immunoSEQ v3.0, was run at survey level. Repertoires were generated with immunoSEQ multiplex PCR, while TCRdb's copy carries only in-frame clones and drops some. The data show tens of thousands of clones, nearly 95% seen once. The starting material was unsorted PBMCs, obtained 3.7 years after starting antiretroviral therapy. The J gene is TRBJ1-5, the V gene TRBV2, with D perhaps TRBD1 (6 bases). The receptor was isolated from a woman in her fifties or sixties with HIV. CDR3 protein: CASSVKGGGNQPQHF. The CDR3 DNA sequence: TGTGCCAGCAGTGTAAAAGGGGGAGGCAATCAGCCCCAGCATTTT.